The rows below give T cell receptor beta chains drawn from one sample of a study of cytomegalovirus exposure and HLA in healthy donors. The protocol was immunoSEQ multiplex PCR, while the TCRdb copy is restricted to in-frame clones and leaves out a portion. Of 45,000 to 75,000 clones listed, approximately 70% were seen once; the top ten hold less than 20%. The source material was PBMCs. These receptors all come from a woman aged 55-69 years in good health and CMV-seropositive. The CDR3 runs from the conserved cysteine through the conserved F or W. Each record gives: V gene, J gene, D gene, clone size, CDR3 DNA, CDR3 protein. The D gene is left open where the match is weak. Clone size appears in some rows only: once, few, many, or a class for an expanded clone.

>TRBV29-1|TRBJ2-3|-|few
TGCAGCGTAGATGACCGGTCGGACTTCATTTCCACAGATACGCAGTATTTT
CSVDDRSDFISTDTQYF
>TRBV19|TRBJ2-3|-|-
TGTGCCAGTAGTGGGTTACAGGGAGGCACAGATACGCAGTATTTT
CASSGLQGGTDTQYF
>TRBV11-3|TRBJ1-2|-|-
TGTGCCAGCAGGCCTTCTCCTCAGGATCTGGACTATGGCTACACCTTC
CASRPSPQDLDYGYTF
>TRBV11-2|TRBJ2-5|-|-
TGTGCCAGCAGCAGAGCTAGACAAGAGACCCAGTACTTC
CASSRARQETQYF
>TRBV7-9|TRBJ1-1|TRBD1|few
TGTTCCAGCAGCCCTAGGAGGGGGACAGGGCGGGTTACTGAAGCTTTCTTT
CSSSPRRGTGRVTEAFF
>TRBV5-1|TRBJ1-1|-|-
TGCGCCAGCAGCGTACAGATGAACACTGAAGCTTTCTTT
CASSVQMNTEAFF
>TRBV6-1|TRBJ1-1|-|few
TGTGCCAGCAGCTTGGACAGGAACACTGAAGCTTTCTTT
CASSLDRNTEAFF
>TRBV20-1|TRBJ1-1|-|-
TGCAGTGCTGAGGATAACACTGAAGCTTTCTTT
CSAEDNTEAFF
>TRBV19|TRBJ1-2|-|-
TGTGCCAGTAGGCCCCTATCCCTCTATGGCTACACCTTC
CASRPLSLYGYTF
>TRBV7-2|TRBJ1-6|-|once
TGTGCCAGCAGCTTACTCGGACAAAGTAATTCACCCCTCCACTTT
CASSLLGQSNSPLHF
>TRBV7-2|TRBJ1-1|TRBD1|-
TGTGCCAGCAGCCCACAGGGGCTGGATAAAGCTTTCTTT
CASSPQGLDKAFF
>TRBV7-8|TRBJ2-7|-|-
TGTGCCAGCAGCTTAGCTCAGGAGGACGTATACCACGAGCAGTACTTC
CASSLAQEDVYHEQYF
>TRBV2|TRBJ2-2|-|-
TGTGCCAGCGGTCTCCTAGGCGAGTGGCCCGGGGAGCTGTTTTTT
CASGLLGEWPGELFF
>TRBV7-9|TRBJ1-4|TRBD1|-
TGTGCCAGCAGCTCCCCGGGACAGGGTAATGAAAAACTGTTTTTT
CASSSPGQGNEKLFF
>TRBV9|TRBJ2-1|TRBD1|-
TGTGCCAGCAGCTTCCAGGCGGGACAGGGTGGCGAGCAGTTCTTC
CASSFQAGQGGEQFF
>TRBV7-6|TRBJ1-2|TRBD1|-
TGTGCCAGCAGCCCGGGACAGGGGGGCGGCTACACCTTC
CASSPGQGGGYTF
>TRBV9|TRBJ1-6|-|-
TGTGCCAGCAGCGAAGGGCAGCGGATAAGGGGGAATTCACCCCTCCACTTT
CASSEGQRIRGNSPLHF
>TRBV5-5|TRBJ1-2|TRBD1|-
TGTGCCAGCAGCTCGGGACAGGGGTATGGCTACACCTTC
CASSSGQGYGYTF
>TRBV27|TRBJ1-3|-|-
TGTGCCAGCAGGCGAGCGGGGGGAAACACCATATATTTT
CASRRAGGNTIYF
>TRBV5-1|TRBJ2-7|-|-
TGCGCCAGCAGCGTGACCAGGGGCTACGAGCAGTACTTC
CASSVTRGYEQYF
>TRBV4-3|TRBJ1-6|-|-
TGCGCCAGCTCGACAGGTGAACATAATTCACCCCTCCACTTT
CASSTGEHNSPLHF
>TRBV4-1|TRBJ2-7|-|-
TGCGCCAGCAGTGGCGGACAGAGCACGTACGAGCAGTACTTC
CASSGGQSTYEQYF
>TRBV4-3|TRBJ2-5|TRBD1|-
TGCGCCAGCAGCCAAGCAAGGACAGGGGCTGGGGAGACCCAGTACTTC
CASSQARTGAGETQYF
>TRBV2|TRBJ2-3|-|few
TGTGCCAGCAGCGACCGGACAGGCACAGATACGCAGTATTTT
CASSDRTGTDTQYF
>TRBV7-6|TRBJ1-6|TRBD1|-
TGTGCCAGCAGCTTATCCAGGGGGGATTCGCCCCTCCACTTT
CASSLSRGDSPLHF
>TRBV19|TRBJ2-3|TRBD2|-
TGTGCCAGTAGCCGTATAGCGGGGGGGATCACAGATACGCAGTATTTT
CASSRIAGGITDTQYF
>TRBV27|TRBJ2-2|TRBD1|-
TGTGCCAGCAGACCGGACAGGGGGGCGGACACCGGGGAGCTGTTTTTT
CASRPDRGADTGELFF
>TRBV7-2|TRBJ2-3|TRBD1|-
TGTGCCAGCAGCTCCAGGGGGCCCGGCACAGATACGCAGTATTTT
CASSSRGPGTDTQYF
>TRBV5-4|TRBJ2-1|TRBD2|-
TGTGCCAGCAGCTTGGGGGGCGGGGGGGGTATTTATGAGCAGTTCTTC
CASSLGGGGGIYEQFF
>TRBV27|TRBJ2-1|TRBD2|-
TGTGCCAGCAGGGTAACAGGGACTAGCGGGAATAATGAGCAGTTCTTC
CASRVTGTSGNNEQFF
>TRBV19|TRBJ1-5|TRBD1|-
TGTGCCAGTAGTATCGGGACAGTACAGCCCCAGCATTTT
CASSIGTVQPQHF
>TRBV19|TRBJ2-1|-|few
TGTGCCAGTAGCGGACAGCTTTACAATGAGCAGTTCTTC
CASSGQLYNEQFF